This paragraph covers one T cell receptor (beta chain) sequence. Only a few counts were recorded for this clonotype. Its antigen remains unidentified. Nothing much larger sits one base from this clone, and base qualities are not available. These data belong to a study of human T cells and chemical hapten exposure (dated by TCRdb to the early 2020s). In terms of the full investigation: For sensitization, 2% DPC in acetone was applied to a roughly 2 cm by roughly 2 cm area of upper inner arm skin. Libraries were pooled for sequencing, and per-sample TCR yields varied mainly because of small differences in library volumes within the pool. Patient blood was sampled pre-sensitization (week 0) and at 2, 6 and about 24 weeks after DPC sensitization. Patch testing was performed on the upper back with Finn chambers containing 0.01% DPC, and the patch tests were scored after 6 days according to International Contact Dermatitis Research Group standards. This study followed changes in the peripheral blood TCR repertoire in vivo during primary and secondary sensitization of alopecia patients to the hapten diphenylcyclopropenone (DPC). Patients additionally received weekly therapeutic DPC doses to the scalp throughout the roughly 24-week study period. Blood for TCR sequencing was provided by twenty-nine alopecia patients at one to four time points (pre-sensitization, 2, 6 and 24 weeks). Most of the patients in the cohort were female, and the cohort covered alopecia areata with under or over 50% scalp involvement, alopecia totalis and alopecia universalis.

Reading the germline V gene gives CDR1 SGHTA and CDR2 FQGNSA. The CDR3, from cysteine to phenylalanine, totals 15 residues. Of the read, only the CDR3 DNA is kept; its 45 bases are in frame from base 1. V is pared back by 1 base and J by 2 bases, with 9 bases lying between the germline termini. Study-wide conclusions, independent of this receptor: Compared with pre-sensitization or healthy control sets, expanded TCRs formed significantly more large CDR3 similarity clusters, which is consistent with antigen-driven responses. Patch test score was positively correlated with the number of PT1 expanded TCRs, with significance at thresholds 8, 16 and 32 but not at 4. After repeated subsampling, changes were observed in the strength of the expansion versus patch-test correlation and in the threshold at which the correlation became significant. DPC sensitization did not change the number of TCRs with a frequency above 1 in 1000, and there was no evidence of changes in global repertoire structure. Because every patient had alopecia, a presumed autoimmune disease, the patients' immune response might differ from that of healthy individuals.

The protocol used for the library was RACE. Sequencing instrument: NextSeq 500. During library preparation, unique molecular identifiers were attached to individual cDNA molecules so that TCRs could be counted quantitatively and reproducibly. Both TCR alpha and TCR beta chains were sequenced from each blood RNA sample. The authors processed their data as follows. A median of about 87,000 TCRs per sample was observed, with a range of about 20,000 to 750,000. The Decombinator software suite was used to annotate the V, J and CDR3 of the TCR reads. For PS versus PT1 abundance plots, all samples were subsampled to the same number of TCRs (28,000). TCRs were defined as expanded if absent before sensitization and observed at least eight times at the 2-week time point. The public reads were reanalyzed by TCRdb: fastp trimming at Q25, MiXCR alignment, in-frame beta chains only. For every CDR3 protein sequence, its rows merge into one entry that carries the most common genes and DNA. These V and J calls rely on TCRdb rather than the paper's analysis. A total of more than 150,000 distinct CDR3 sequences appear in this sample, approximately 26% of them only once. 2.5% of the sample is held by the ten biggest clonotypes.

The sample's time point, from its label and the paper: patch test 3, about 24 weeks after DPC sensitization. The sample's treatment or condition label, in plain terms: therapeutic diphenylcyclopropenone sensitization with weekly scalp DPC. Blood at each patch-test visit was drawn before the patch test was applied. Patients were considered eligible if aged 18 to 70, diagnosed with alopecia and deemed suitable for DPC therapy, and patients were excluded if pregnant. Total RNA was extracted from unfractionated whole blood that had been collected in Tempus Blood RNA tubes. The TCR originated in a woman aged 40 to 55 with alopecia areata. Some clones in this sample may be carry-over from other donors' samples. The rearranged segments are TRBV7-2 and TRBJ2-1, with TRBD1 as a weak D call on 6 bases. Source: whole blood, taken in connection with sensitization to the hapten diphenylcyclopropenone (DPC). The sequenced DNA: TGTGCCAGCAGCTTAGAACAGGGAGCCTACAATGAGCAGTTCTTC. Translated, this gives CASSLEQGAYNEQFF.